This T cell receptor (beta chain) is drawn from a study of T cell responses to AZD1222 COVID-19 vaccine. Study-level results: Females outnumbered males among donors, who were mostly white British; clonal diversity was possibly underestimated. Repertoire sampling occurred only after the peak T cell response.

To note about this clone: Its specificity is not known.

The table came from immunoSEQ multiplex PCR; TCRdb's copy has only in-frame clones and leaves some out. The table includes 17,000 or so clones, about 90% detected once. This CDR3 region has 17 residues. V trimming: 3 bases; J trimming: 2 bases; junction bases outside the gene matches: 9. CDR1 is KGHSH, CDR2 LQKENI, per germline. V usage is TRBV18 and J usage is TRBJ2-3, with 9 bases aligning to TRBD2. The sequence was obtained from an adult who received the AZD1222 COVID-19 vaccine. Sequenced here: peripheral blood, sampled 28 days after the second AZD1222 dose. The CDR3 DNA sequence: TGTGCCAGCTCACCTTTTAAAGCGGGAGGCCCCACAGATACGCAGTATTTT. It codes for CASSPFKAGGPTDTQYF. The entire variable domain, with the rest obtained from reference TRBV18 and TRBJ2-3, is as follows: NAGVMQNPRHLVRRRGQEARLRCSPMKGHSHVYWYRQLPEEGLKFMVYLQKENIIDESGMPKERFSAEFPKEGPSILRIQQVVRGDSAAYFCASSPFKAGGPTDTQYFGPGTRLTVL.